A selection of T cell receptor beta chains follows, all from one sample in a study of Graves' ophthalmopathy and Graves' hyperthyroidism. In TCRdb, the multiplex PCR reads were re-called with MiXCR into one record per CDR3 protein. The sample holds around 660,000 distinct CDR3 sequences, about 38% seen once. Sequenced: peripheral blood. Receptors originate from an adult man with Graves' ophthalmopathy. The CDR3 runs from the conserved cysteine through the conserved F or W. Fields, in order: V gene, CDR3 protein.

v_gene: TRBV7-2; CDR3aa: CVSSLGGSQPQHF
v_gene: TRBV7-7; CDR3aa: CASSSSASTGELFF
v_gene: TRBV19; CDR3aa: CASTNGGRPSGANVLTF
v_gene: TRBV29-1; CDR3aa: CSVTSDRGIEDGYTF
v_gene: TRBV29-1; CDR3aa: CSSLAGTANTEAFF
v_gene: TRBV7-2; CDR3aa: CASSLAGGPSYEQYF
v_gene: TRBV20-1; CDR3aa: CSARVWDPKGRETQYF
v_gene: TRBV2; CDR3aa: CASSLFGGGDEQYF
v_gene: TRBV15; CDR3aa: CATSRGGTPGDQPQHF
v_gene: TRBV29-1; CDR3aa: CSVAGVGEKLFF
v_gene: TRBV29-1; CDR3aa: CSRGTSGFNTGELFF
v_gene: TRBV12-3/TRBV12-4; CDR3aa: CASSPTSGQETQYF
v_gene: TRBV19; CDR3aa: CASTTTTPIVGGNEQFF
v_gene: TRBV7-2; CDR3aa: CASSLGQGATGELFF
v_gene: TRBV7-2; CDR3aa: CASSLGQGQPQQYF
v_gene: TRBV20-1; CDR3aa: CSAKAGDVANVLTF
v_gene: TRBV25-1; CDR3aa: CASSHSTGTVHEKLFF
v_gene: TRBV20-1; CDR3aa: CSARDVQGSYNSPLHF
v_gene: TRBV20-1; CDR3aa: CSARRAGQETQYF
v_gene: TRBV29-1; CDR3aa: CSSKGTGLAGDNEQFF
v_gene: TRBV5-8; CDR3aa: CASSLEWDTEAFF
v_gene: TRBV15; CDR3aa: CATSNWLLNTEAFF
v_gene: TRBV29-1; CDR3aa: CSSSVEQYF
v_gene: TRBV5-5; CDR3aa: CASRFSAETQYF
v_gene: TRBV14; CDR3aa: CASSSGRQGDSPLHF
v_gene: TRBV12-3/TRBV12-4; CDR3aa: CASSLRLAGSQETQYF
v_gene: TRBV4-2; CDR3aa: CASSQGTSGGETQYF
v_gene: TRBV4-1; CDR3aa: CASSQYRDRHEINYGYTF